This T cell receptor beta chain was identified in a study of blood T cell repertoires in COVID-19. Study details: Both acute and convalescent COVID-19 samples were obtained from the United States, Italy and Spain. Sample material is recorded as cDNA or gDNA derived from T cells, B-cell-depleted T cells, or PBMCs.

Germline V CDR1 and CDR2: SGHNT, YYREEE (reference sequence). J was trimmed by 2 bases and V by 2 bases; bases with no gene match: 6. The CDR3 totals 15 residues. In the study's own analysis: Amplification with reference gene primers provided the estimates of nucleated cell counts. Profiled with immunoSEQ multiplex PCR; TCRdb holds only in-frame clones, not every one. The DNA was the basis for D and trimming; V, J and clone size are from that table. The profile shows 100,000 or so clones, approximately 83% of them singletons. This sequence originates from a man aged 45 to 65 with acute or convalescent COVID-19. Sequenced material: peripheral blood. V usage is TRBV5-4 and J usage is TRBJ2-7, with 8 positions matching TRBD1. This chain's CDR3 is CASSFRDRWPYEQYF. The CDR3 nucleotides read TGTGCCAGCAGCTTCCGGGACAGGTGGCCCTACGAGCAGTACTTC.